The 11 T cell receptor beta chains in this list originate from one sample, sequenced in a study of HIV-infected children after antiretroviral therapy interruption. The sample's treatment: PENTA 11 planned treatment interruption arm or continuous ART arm. The TCR library was built from RNA with a 3' RACE protocol and unique molecular identifiers. A single record per CDR3 protein comes from TCRdb applying MiXCR to the 3' RACE reads. The sample yields about 40,000 distinct CDR3 sequences, just over 6.5% seen once. The sequenced sample was CD45RA+ CD4+ T cells from PBMCs, pooled from several time points, obtained from a donor given antiretroviral therapy, either interrupted or continuous. Indicated subset: naive CD4+ CD45RA+ CD45RO- T cells. These receptors were collected from a pool of human donors with HIV.

This clonotype was seen a handful of times. The CDR3 is CASSDAGLGVEQYF. The CDR3 bases are TGTGCCAGCAGTGATGCTGGACTGGGGGTTGAACAGTACTTC. V is TRBV6-6 and J is TRBJ2-7; D may match TRBD1 or TRBD2 (5 bases each). This CDR3 is 14 amino acids long. Between the trimmed V and J ends, which lost 5 bases and 10 bases, there was a span of 21 bases. The germline gives CDR1 MNHNY, CDR2 SVGAGI (reference sequence).

Many counts were recorded for this clonotype. The chain carries TRBV5-1 and TRBJ1-1; D is perhaps TRBD1 (6 bases). CDR3 size: 13 residues. CDR1 SGHRS and CDR2 YFSETQ come from the germline V gene. The ends were cut back, 2 bases at V and 4 bases at J, with 9 bases in the middle. CDR3 amino acids: CASSLTGFTEAFF. DNA of the CDR3: TGCGCCAGCAGCTTAACAGGGTTCACTGAAGCTTTCTTT. The full variable domain, with the rest looked up from reference TRBV5-1 and TRBJ1-1, is KAGVTQTPRYLIKTRGQQVTLSCSPISGHRSVSWYQQTPGQGLQFLFEYFSETQRNKGNFPGRFSGRQFSNSRSEMNVSTLELGDSALYLCASSLTGFTEAFFGQGTRLTVV.

This clonotype was recorded many times. This chain uses TRBV6-6 with TRBJ1-6; D gene unclear. V lost 5 bases, J lost 2 bases, and 1 base lay in between. The CDR3 is 12 residues long. Germline CDR1 MNHNY, CDR2 SVGAGI (reference sequence). CDR3 protein: CASSPYNSPLHF. CDR3 bases: TGTGCCAGCAGTCCCTATAATTCACCCCTCCACTTT.

There are a few counts of this clonotype. The chain has TRBV29-1 and TRBJ1-1, with D possibly matching TRBD1 (5 bases). The CDR3 consists of 12 residues. V lost 5 bases and J 0 bases, leaving 7 bases between the germline ends. CDR1 is SQVTM and CDR2 is ANQGSEA in the germline V gene. The CDR3 spells CSVKGLNTEAFF. CDR3 sequence (DNA): TGCAGCGTTAAGGGGCTGAACACTGAAGCTTTCTTT. The whole variable domain, remainder taken from reference TRBV29-1 and TRBJ1-1, is SAVISQKPSRDICQRGTSLTIQCQVDSQVTMMFWYRQQPGQSLTLIATANQGSEATYESGFVIDKFPISRPNLTFSTLTVSNMSPEDSSIYLCSVKGLNTEAFFGQGTRLTVV.

In this sample, this clonotype turned up many times. The CDR3 loop is CSARGLPLGTQYF. The CDR3 DNA reads TGCAGTGCTCGCGGTCTCCCACTAGGGACCCAGTACTTC. V is TRBV20-1 and J is TRBJ2-5; possible D gene TRBD2, 5 bases. This CDR3 region has 13 residues. Germline-derived CDR1 and CDR2 are DFQATT and SNEGSKA (reference sequence). The V end lost 5 bases, the J end lost 7 bases, and 17 bases lay between the germline ends.

This clonotype came up a few times. The V gene is TRBV28, the J gene TRBJ2-7, with D possibly matching TRBD1 (5 bases). CDR3 length: 12 amino acids. Trimming took 8 bases from V and 3 from J, leaving 11 bases between them. Germline V gives CDR1 MDHEN, CDR2 SYDVKM. The CDR3 bases are TGTGCCAGCGGGCAGGGCAGCTACGAGCAGTACTTC. Its protein is CASGQGSYEQYF.

This clonotype occurred many times. This chain connects TRBV5-6 to TRBJ2-7; D is tentatively TRBD1 or TRBD2 (6 bases each). The CDR3 has 16 residues. CDR1 is SGHDT, CDR2 YYEEEE, per germline. The V gene lost 1 base and the J gene lost 0 bases, with 14 bases spanning the gap. Written as DNA, the CDR3 is TGTGCCAGCAGCTTGTCGGCGGGACAAATCTCCTACGAGCAGTACTTC. Residues: CASSLSAGQISYEQYF.

This clonotype was detected a few times. This chain uses TRBV20-1 with TRBJ2-7; D is uncertain. This CDR3 has 15 residues. Germline V CDR1 and CDR2: DFQATT, SNEGSKA (reference sequence). The V end was cut by 6 bases, the J end by 6 bases, with 24 bases between. CDR3 sequence: CSALLTSDALGEQYF. The CDR3 nucleotides read TGCAGTGCGCTCCTAACCTCGGACGCTCTCGGCGAGCAGTACTTC.

The chain uses TRBV28 and TRBJ2-5; perhaps TRBD2 as D (6 bases). CDR3 length: 13 residues. V lost 3 bases, J lost 3 bases, and 8 bases lay in between. The germline gives CDR1 MDHEN, CDR2 SYDVKM. DNA for the CDR3: TGTGCCAGCAGTTTCGGAGGGGAAGAGACCCAGTACTTC. This gives the protein CASSFGGEETQYF.

This clonotype was detected many times. This chain links TRBV6-1 with TRBJ2-3; the match to TRBD2 covers 9 bases. This CDR3 is 16 amino acids long. Per the germline V gene, CDR1 is MNHNS and CDR2 is SASEGT. Unmatched junction bases numbered 6, after V lost 4 bases and J lost 1 base. CDR3 nucleotides: TGTGCCAGCAGTGGGCCCTTAGCGGGAGGCACAGATACGCAGTATTTT. Translating it yields CASSGPLAGGTDTQYF.

This chain connects TRBV28 to TRBJ1-2, with 7 bases aligning to TRBD1. Trimming cost V 3 bases and J 5 bases; bases outside gene matches: 6. CDR3 length: 14 amino acids. From germline, CDR1 is MDHEN and CDR2 SYDVKM. DNA of the CDR3: TGTGCCAGCAGTTTTGGGACAGCAAATTATGGCTACACCTTC. Translated, it gives CASSFGTANYGYTF.